The 26 T cell receptor beta chains listed next were all sequenced from one sample in a study of shared clonotypes between healthy human individuals. Assay: immunoSEQ multiplex PCR; the TCRdb copy retains only in-frame clones and omits some. The sample holds under 1,100,000 clones, about 80% seen once. Sequencing was performed on memory CD4+ T cells from PBMCs. The subset: CD45RA-negative fraction. The receptors stem from a man aged 18 to 35 in good health. Some clones in this sample may be carry-over from other donors' samples.

The J gene is TRBJ1-1, the V gene TRBV7-3, with D perhaps TRBD1 (6 bases). Germline CDR1 SGHTA, CDR2 FQGTGA. Between the trimmed V and J ends, which lost 3 bases and 4 bases, there was a span of 9 bases. This CDR3 region has 13 residues. CDR3 in amino acids: CASSFTGSTEAFF. The CDR3 DNA reads TGTGCCAGCAGCTTTACAGGGAGCACTGAAGCTTTCTTT.

The V and J genes are TRBV5-1 and TRBJ1-3; D possibly corresponds to TRBD1 (5 bases). Germline assignment: CDR1 SGHRS and CDR2 YFSETQ. The CDR3 totals 16 residues. V was cut by 3 bases and J by 4 bases, with 17 bases left in between. This chain's CDR3 is CASSSGAGTAGNTIYF. In nucleotides, the CDR3 is TGCGCCAGCAGCTCGGGCGCGGGGACGGCAGGAAACACCATATATTTT.

The chain combines TRBV30 with TRBJ2-7, with D possibly matching TRBD2 (6 bases). V lost 3 bases to trimming and J lost 0 bases, with 12 bases between them. This CDR3 has 14 amino acids. Per germline, CDR1 GTSNPN and CDR2 SVGIG (reference sequence). CDR3 region: CAWRNPGSSYEQYF. CDR3 coding DNA: TGTGCCTGGAGGAACCCCGGGAGCTCCTACGAGCAGTACTTC.

The table lists this clone with a count of one. This rearrangement joins TRBV28 to TRBJ2-7; D not resolved. Germline CDR1 reads MDHEN; CDR2 reads SYDVKM. The V end was cut by 5 bases, the J end by 2 bases, with 16 bases between. CDR3 length: 15 residues. CDR3 nucleotides: TGTGCCAGCAGTCCCCCGGGCATTCGAACCTACGAGCAGTACTTC. This encodes CASSPPGIRTYEQYF.

CDR3 residues: CAWSAQGNGEAFF. The CDR3 coding sequence is TGTGCCTGGAGTGCACAGGGAAATGGTGAAGCTTTCTTT. V usage is TRBV30 and J usage is TRBJ1-1, with a weak D call TRBD1 (6 bases). V lost 1 base and J lost 7, with 13 bases in between. The germline CDR1 and CDR2 sequences are GTSNPN and SVGIG (reference sequence). The CDR3 has 13 residues.

The genes are TRBV7-3 and TRBJ2-3; D is possibly TRBD2 (6 bases). V was shortened by 3 bases and J by 3 bases, with 16 bases between the two germline ends. The CDR3 sequence is 16 residues long. CDR1 and CDR2 (germline): SGHTA, FQGTGA. CDR3: CASSLRLEGHTDTQYF. CDR3 DNA sequence: TGTGCCAGCAGCTTGCGACTAGAGGGTCATACAGATACGCAGTATTTT.

Ten or more counts support this clone. The V and J genes are TRBV21-1 and TRBJ2-1; TRBD2 was called by the table and not checked on the DNA. TRBV21-1 corresponds to a pseudogene. This CDR3 region has 14 residues. Here the CDR3 reads CASSTAVPGNEQFF. CDR3 DNA sequence: TGTGCCAGCAGCACAGCCGTTCCGGGGAATGAGCAGTTCTTC.

V gene TRBV7-2 combines with J gene TRBJ2-7; possibly TRBD2 for D (5 bases). The ends were cut back, 8 bases at V and 3 bases at J, with 20 bases in the middle. Germline V gene sequence: CDR1 SGHTA, CDR2 FQGNSA. This CDR3 region has 15 residues. This chain's CDR3 is CASSRTSSTLYEQYF. The CDR3 DNA is TGTGCCAGCTCCCGAACTAGTTCAACACTCTACGAGCAGTACTTC.

This rearrangement joins TRBV6-5 to TRBJ2-1; TRBD2 agrees at 13 bases. The length of the CDR3 is 15 residues. Germline loops: CDR1 MNHEY, CDR2 SVGAGI. The trim removed 5 bases at V and 10 bases at J, leaving 8 bases unmatched. The CDR3 bases are TGTGCCAGCAGTCAAACTAGCGGGAGGGCGGGGGAGCAGTTCTTC. This encodes CASSQTSGRAGEQFF.

The chain couples TRBV28 to TRBJ1-2; D unclear. There are 14 residues in the CDR3. Germline-derived CDR1 and CDR2 are MDHEN and SYDVKM. V shed 5 bases and J shed 2 bases, with 12 bases lying between them. The chain's CDR3 is CASSPQLRNYGYTF. The DNA of the CDR3 is TGTGCCAGCAGTCCTCAGTTGAGGAACTATGGCTACACCTTC.

The V and J genes are TRBV6-6 and TRBJ2-7, with D perhaps TRBD1 (5 bases). This CDR3 is 13 amino acids long. The germline V gene has CDR1 MNHNY and CDR2 SVGAGI (reference sequence). Deletions cut 6 bases from V and 3 bases from J, with 12 bases between. DNA of the CDR3: TGTGCCAGCAGCCCCCAGGGAATCTACGAGCAGTACTTC. Its protein is CASSPQGIYEQYF.

The chain joins TRBV27 to TRBJ2-5; the D gene is possibly TRBD1 (6 bases). The end of the DNA fits TRBJ2-7 better, so the J call may be wrong. Germline V gene lookup returns CDR1 MNHEY and CDR2 SMNVEV (reference sequence). This CDR3 comprises 14 residues. This chain's CDR3 is CASRLKVQGHEQYF. The CDR3, as DNA: TGTGCCAGCAGGCTAAAGGTTCAGGGGCACGAGCAGTACTTC.

Details on this clone: Since a much larger clone is just one base distant, this may be a read error. The chain uses TRBV27 and TRBJ1-5; D not certain. Trimming took 3 bases from V and 7 from J, leaving 10 bases between them. The length of the CDR3 is 13 residues. CDR1 and CDR2 (germline): MNHEY, SMNVEV (reference sequence). The chain's CDR3 is CASSFGPAQPQHF. The CDR3 DNA reads TGTGCCAGCAGTTTTGGACCAGCCCAGCCCCAGCATTTT.

The chain has TRBV5-6 and TRBJ1-2; the D is unclear. The CDR3 length is 13 residues. Between the trimmed V and J ends, which lost 0 bases and 4 bases, there was a span of 7 bases. Germline V gene lookup returns CDR1 SGHDT and CDR2 YYEEEE. The CDR3 nucleotides are TGTGCCAGCAGCTTGGCCCCGATCTATGGCTACACCTTC. The encoded protein is CASSLAPIYGYTF. The entire variable domain, with the rest obtained from reference TRBV5-6 and TRBJ1-2, is as follows: DAGVTQSPTHLIKTRGQQVTLRCSPKSGHDTVSWYQQALGQGPQFIFQYYEEEERQRGNFPDRFSGHQFPNYSSELNVNALLLGDSALYLCASSLAPIYGYTFGSGTRLTVV.

The genes are TRBV5-1 and TRBJ2-7; 8 nucleotides line up with TRBD2. This CDR3 region has 13 residues. The trim removed 4 bases at V and 5 bases at J, leaving 5 bases unmatched. Looked up from germline, CDR1 is SGHRS and CDR2 is YFSETQ. CDR3 sequence: CASSSGREDEQYF. The CDR3 DNA reads as TGCGCCAGCAGCAGCGGGAGAGAGGACGAGCAGTACTTC.

The chain is built from TRBV10-3 and TRBJ1-1, with unresolved D. Germline assignment: CDR1 ENHRY and CDR2 SYGVKD. V gave up 4 bases and J gave up 2 bases, with 8 bases separating them. The CDR3 consists of 13 residues. The CDR3: CAISVGGNTEAFF. The CDR3 bases are TGTGCCATCAGTGTCGGAGGAAACACTGAAGCTTTCTTT.

This chain connects TRBV29-1 to TRBJ2-7; D perhaps matches TRBD2 (6 bases). V was trimmed by 6 bases and J by 6 bases, leaving 21 bases between them. This CDR3 spans 14 amino acids. Germline CDR1 SQVTM, CDR2 ANQGSEA. CDR3 protein: CSVNLSGPGGEQYF. The CDR3 region has the DNA TGCAGCGTCAACCTTAGCGGCCCCGGGGGCGAGCAGTACTTC.

For the CDR3, the DNA is TGTGCCATCAGTGAGGTCTTGAATCAGCCCCAGCATTTT. Translation gives CAISEVLNQPQHF. This chain connects TRBV10-3 to TRBJ1-5; D is uncertain. Trimming stripped 2 bases from V and 4 bases from J, with 6 bases between. The CDR3 consists of 13 residues. The germline gives CDR1 ENHRY, CDR2 SYGVKD.

The V call is TRBV28, the J call TRBJ1-2, with D possibly being TRBD1 (6 bases). This CDR3 contains 14 residues. Trimming cost V 5 bases and J 5 bases, with 15 bases left between them. Germline CDR1 and CDR2: MDHEN and SYDVKM. The CDR3 region is CASSPYRVGYGYTF. The CDR3 nucleotides are TGTGCCAGCAGTCCCTACAGGGTCGGGTATGGCTACACCTTC.

This clone was seen once. This chain links TRBV5-1 with TRBJ2-3; TRBD2 aligns across 7 bases. CDR1 SGHRS and CDR2 YFSETQ come from the germline V gene. Trimming at V came to 0 bases and at J to 2 bases, leaving 9 bases not matched to a gene. The CDR3 is 17 amino acids. As DNA, the CDR3 is TGCGCCAGCAGCTTGGCCCCCGGAGCGGGGAACACAGATACGCAGTATTTT. It yields the protein CASSLAPGAGNTDTQYF.

V and J are TRBV4-1 and TRBJ2-3, with a possible D match to TRBD2 (5 bases). V lost 1 base, J lost 1 base, and 12 bases lay in between. The CDR3 is made up of 16 amino acids. Per germline, CDR1 MGHRA and CDR2 YSYEKL. The CDR3 DNA reads as TGCGCCAGCAGCCAAGTGAGTCTAGCCGGCACAGATACGCAGTATTTT. It is translated as CASSQVSLAGTDTQYF.

The table lists this clone with a few counts. The chain couples TRBV25-1 to TRBJ2-7; 11 nucleotides agree with TRBD2. The CDR3 loop spans 16 amino acids. The V gene end was trimmed by 7 bases and the J gene end by 3 bases; junction bases not matched to a gene: 11. CDR1 and CDR2 (germline): MGHDK, SYGVNS. CDR3 sequence reads: CASIHEGTSGHYEQYF. The CDR3 nucleotides read TGTGCCAGCATTCATGAGGGGACTAGCGGACACTACGAGCAGTACTTC.

This chain joins TRBV7-9 and TRBJ2-1, with D possibly called TRBD1 or TRBD2 (6 bases each). The germline gives CDR1 SEHNR, CDR2 FQNEAQ (reference sequence). This CDR3 is built from 15 residues. Trimming left V 2 bases short and J 6 bases short, with 14 bases between. The CDR3, as DNA: TGTGCCAGCAGCTTATCGCTAGGGGGGCCCAATGAGCAGTTCTTC. Amino acids: CASSLSLGGPNEQFF. Full variable domain (remainder filled in from reference TRBV7-9 and TRBJ2-1): DTGVSQNPRHKITKRGQNVTFRCDPISEHNRLYWYRQTLGQGPEFLTYFQNEAQLEKSRLLSDRFSAERPKGSFSTLEIQRTEQGDSAMYLCASSLSLGGPNEQFFGPGTRLTVL.

The chain combines TRBV21-1 with TRBJ2-1; no DNA check was done on the table's D call, TRBD2. TRBV21-1 is a known pseudogene. CDR3 length: 13 residues. The CDR3 sequence is CASSKGLANEQFF. In DNA, the CDR3 is TGTGCCAGCAGCAAGGGACTAGCGAATGAGCAGTTCTTC.

The chain has TRBV2 and TRBJ1-2; 9 nucleotides agree with TRBD1. Losses at the gene ends were 7 bases for V and 6 bases for J; bases not matched to a gene: 6. Germline values: CDR1 SNHLY, CDR2 FYNNEI. The CDR3 totals 13 residues. The CDR3 reads CASNPRTGDGYTF. The CDR3 DNA is TGTGCCAGCAATCCAAGGACAGGGGATGGCTACACCTTC.

About this clone: Other DNA sequences in this sample translate to the same CDR3. The chain has TRBV5-1 and TRBJ2-5; TRBD2 is a possible D gene (6 bases). CDR3 length equals 14 residues. Trimming took 1 base from V and 4 from J, leaving 11 bases between them. The V gene's germline CDR1 is SGHRS and CDR2 YFSETQ. For the CDR3, the DNA is TGCGCCAGCAGCTTGAGGGGTAGCGGAGAGACCCAGTACTTC. It yields the protein CASSLRGSGETQYF.